Here is one TCR beta chain with its context. Its binding antigen is unknown. No much larger clone exists at a distance of one base, and base qualities are not known. CDR1 KGHSH and CDR2 LQKENI are derived from the germline V gene. V is trimmed back by 1 base and J by 0 bases, and the junction contains 8 bases that no gene match accounts for. There are 17 amino acids in the CDR3, from cysteine to phenylalanine inclusive. Kept here is only the CDR3 DNA, which spans 51 bases and is read in frame from base 1. Library preparation was by the immunoSEQ multiplex PCR assay. TCR beta CDR3 sequencing was performed on DNA from the cultured, isolated CD4+ T cells. From the authors' description of their analysis: The analysis removed non-productive TCR sequences, trimmed reads to the CDR3 region, and retained only CDR3s that were 7 or more amino acids long. Antigen-specific clonotypes were identified using the MANAFEST web app by comparison of expansion in peptide wells against reference cultures. To count as positive, a clone had to show expansion at FDR<0.05 compared with the reference and with all other wells, an odds ratio above 5, and a frequency above 0.1% in two replicate wells. Clonotypes significantly expanded in SARS-CoV-2 spike wells and in at least one common cold coronavirus spike condition were defined as cross-reactive. Using the stringdist R package, CDR3 similarity was measured by Levenshtein distance, and unrooted trees were constructed with ape in R 3.6.1. Held by TCRdb, this immuneACCESS table contains in-frame sequences only and omits some clones. Under half of the omission traces to an unresolved V gene where checked; the cause of the rest is unknown. From that table come the V and J calls and clone size; the DNA was used to work out D and trimming. The sample table holds roughly 27,000 clones, of which 77% were seen once. The ten largest clones represent about 19% of the sample.

In the ViraFEST assay, PBMC were stimulated with viral peptide pools, and TCR sequencing was then used to find antigen-specific CD4+ T cell clonotypes based on their expansion. After more than nine days of culture, CD4+ T cells were isolated with the EasySep CD4+ T cell isolation kit. PCR-confirmed SARS-CoV-2 infection had occurred in convalescent patients between March and December 2020, before the Alpha, Beta and Delta variants emerged in the United States. Some 2.2 million PBMC per well were cultured in IMDM with 5% human AB serum, roughly 10 IU/ml IL-2 and gentamicin, plus 10 ug/ml peptides. Half of the culture medium was replaced with fresh IL-2-containing medium on days 3 and 7. Unless noted otherwise, every peptide stimulation condition was grown in triplicate wells. PBMC were separated from whole blood using Ficoll-Paque Plus gradient centrifugation and were then either cryopreserved at -140C or used fresh. The spike proteins of SARS-CoV-2 and of the common cold coronaviruses HCoV-NL63, HCoV-OC43 and HCoV-229E were spanned by overlapping peptide pools. The QIAamp micro DNA kit was used to extract genomic DNA from the cultured CD4+ T cells.

The data stem from a study of vaccination effects on CD4 cells after COVID-19 (dated by TCRdb to 2022 to 2024). Broadly, across the study: Participants received two doses of either the BNT162b2 or the mRNA-1273 mRNA SARS-CoV-2 vaccine. Pre-vaccine samples were drawn from a couple of convalescent patients 16 days and one week before the first dose, at 142 and 148 days after COVID-19 diagnosis. In both COVID-19 convalescent patients and infection-naive vaccine recipients, the study compared SARS-CoV-2 spike-specific CD4+ TCR repertoires from before mRNA vaccination with those from after it. A total of roughly 9 COVID-19 convalescent patients and several SARS-CoV-2-naive healthy vaccine recipients were included in the full study. Cultures from other donors in the study were sequenced with the Oncomine TCR Beta short-read assay on an Illumina iSeq 100.

The investigation overall reported the following: For convalescent patients, new clones induced by the vaccine made up most of the post-vaccine spike-reactive repertoire, and these new clones were largely distinct from the clones induced by infection. Only a small number of convalescent patients were included, and no early post-infection timepoints were available, which limited the study. Marked clonal contraction was observed in both infection-induced and vaccine-induced clones at late post-vaccination timepoints, consistent with waning T cell responses.

This TCR came from a human donor who had a prior SARS-CoV-2 infection. Material: CD4+ T cells from PBMCs cultured with HCoV-NL63 spike peptides, obtained before COVID-19 vaccination. What the cell subset or site label conveys for this sample: HCoV-NL63 spike overlapping peptide pool stimulation. Recombination linked TRBV18 to TRBJ1-1, with TRBD1 matching 7 junction bases. This receptor carries the CDR3 CASSPLPGGQMNTEAFF. In nucleotides, the sequence is TGTGCCAGCTCACCACTCCCAGGGGGTCAAATGAACACTGAAGCTTTCTTT.